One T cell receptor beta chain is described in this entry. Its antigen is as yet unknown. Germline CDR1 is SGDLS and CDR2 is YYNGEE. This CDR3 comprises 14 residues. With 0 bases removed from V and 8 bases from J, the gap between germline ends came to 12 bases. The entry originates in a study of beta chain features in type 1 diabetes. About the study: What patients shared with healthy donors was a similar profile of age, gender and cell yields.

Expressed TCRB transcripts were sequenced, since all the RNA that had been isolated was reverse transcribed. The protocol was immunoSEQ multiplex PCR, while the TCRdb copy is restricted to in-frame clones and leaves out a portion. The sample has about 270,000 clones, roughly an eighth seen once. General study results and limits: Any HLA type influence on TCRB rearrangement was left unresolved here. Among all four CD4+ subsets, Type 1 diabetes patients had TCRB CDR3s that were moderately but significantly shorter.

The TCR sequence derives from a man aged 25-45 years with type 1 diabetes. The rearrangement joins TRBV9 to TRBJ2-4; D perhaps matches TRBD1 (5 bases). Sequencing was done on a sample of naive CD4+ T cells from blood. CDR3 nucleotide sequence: TGTGCCAGCAGCGTAGCTTGGCAGGGCGACATTCAGTACTTC. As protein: CASSVAWQGDIQYF.